This passage covers 9 T cell receptor beta chains from one sample sequenced in a study of blood T cell repertoires in COVID-19. Using immunoSEQ multiplex PCR, the repertoire was profiled, and TCRdb retains in-frame clones only, with some absent. The repertoire holds some 220,000 clones, with 65% to 90% as singletons. The specimen sequenced was peripheral blood. The origin of the receptors is a woman aged 65 to 85 with COVID-19, enrolled during active disease.

The gene calls are TRBV6-2 or TRBV6-3 and TRBJ2-2, with D perhaps matching TRBD1 (6 bases). Trimming shortened V by 0 bases and J by 4 bases, and 9 bases separated the two germline ends. The CDR3 length is 15 residues. Germline CDR1 reads MNHEY; CDR2 reads SVGEGT. In DNA form, the CDR3 reads TGTGCCAGCAGTTACTCGGGGGCCGTCACCGGGGAGCTGTTTTTT. Translated: CASSYSGAVTGELFF.

V usage is TRBV7-3 and J usage is TRBJ1-2; TRBD1 is a possible D gene (6 bases). The germline CDR1 and CDR2 sequences are SGHTA and FQGTGA. The CDR3 covers 16 residues. V lost 1 base to trimming and J lost 8 bases, with 20 bases between them. For the CDR3, the DNA is TGTGCCAGCAGCTTAAATTCCCCAGGGGTTGAAGGCGGCTACACCTTC. This codes for CASSLNSPGVEGGYTF.

This chain joins TRBV2 and TRBJ1-1; weak D call: TRBD1 (5 bases). The CDR3 sequence is 15 residues long. CDR1 is SNHLY and CDR2 is FYNNEI in the germline V gene. Trimming cost V 0 bases and J 11 bases, with 19 bases left between them. CDR3 residues: CASSEAPRTSTVAFF. CDR3 DNA sequence: TGTGCCAGCAGTGAAGCGCCTCGGACATCAACCGTGGCTTTCTTT.

Concerning this clone itself: Within the sample, other DNA sequences also encode this same CDR3. The chain uses TRBV6-5 and TRBJ2-7, with 8 bases lining up with TRBD1. This CDR3 is built from 13 residues. Unmatched junction bases numbered 1, after V lost 5 bases and J lost 1 base. The germline CDR1 and CDR2 sequences are MNHEY and SVGAGI. CDR3 sequence (DNA): TGTGCCAGCAGTAGGACAGGGTCCTACGAGCAGTACTTC. This codes for CASSRTGSYEQYF.

A single count supports this clone. This sequence joins TRBV7-6 and TRBJ1-3, with a tentative D call TRBD1 (5 bases). The CDR3 is 16 amino acids. Germline V CDR1 and CDR2: SGHVS, FNYEAQ. V lost 0 bases to trimming and J lost 0 bases, with 9 bases between them. CDR3 in DNA: TGTGCCAGCAGCTTAGCGACAGCCATCTCTGGAAACACCATATATTTT. Its protein is CASSLATAISGNTIYF.

The chain recombines TRBV5-1 with TRBJ1-3; D possibly corresponds to TRBD1 (6 bases). The germline V and J ends were trimmed by 5 bases and 0 bases, with 12 bases remaining between them. Germline V lookup: CDR1 SGHRS, CDR2 YFSETQ. The CDR3 length is 15 residues. As DNA, the CDR3 is TGCGCCAGCAGGGGGGACACCGGCTCTGGAAACACCATATATTTT. It codes for CASRGDTGSGNTIYF. Full variable domain (outside the CDR3, taken from reference TRBV5-1 and TRBJ1-3): KAGVTQTPRYLIKTRGQQVTLSCSPISGHRSVSWYQQTPGQGLQFLFEYFSETQRNKGNFPGRFSGRQFSNSRSEMNVSTLELGDSALYLCASRGDTGSGNTIYFGEGSWLTVV.

This chain connects TRBV19 to TRBJ2-3, with 7 bases identical to TRBD2. CDR1 is LNHDA, CDR2 SQIVND, per germline (reference sequence). J was trimmed by 2 bases and V by 6 bases; bases with no gene match: 5. This CDR3 region has 14 residues. The CDR3 protein is CASRGAGVTDTQYF. CDR3 DNA sequence: TGTGCCAGTAGAGGGGCGGGGGTCACAGATACGCAGTATTTT.

The rearrangement links TRBV19 to TRBJ2-7; the match to TRBD2 covers 8 bases. V lost 9 bases and J lost 6; bases outside the gene matches: 10. This CDR3 contains 13 residues. Germline CDR1 and CDR2: LNHDA and SQIVND (reference sequence). CDR3 nucleotides: TGTGCCAGCTCACAGGGAAGCGGGAGCGAGCAGTACTTC. Translated, it gives CASSQGSGSEQYF.

The chain recombines TRBV5-1 with TRBJ2-3; the match to TRBD1 covers 8 bases. The CDR3 spans 15 residues. V was clipped by 4 bases and J by 6 bases; unmatched bases: 10. CDR1 SGHRS and CDR2 YFSETQ come from the germline V gene. In nucleotides, the CDR3 is TGCGCCAGCAGCGAAAGGGACAGGCAGGAGGATACGCAGTATTTT. Translation gives CASSERDRQEDTQYF.